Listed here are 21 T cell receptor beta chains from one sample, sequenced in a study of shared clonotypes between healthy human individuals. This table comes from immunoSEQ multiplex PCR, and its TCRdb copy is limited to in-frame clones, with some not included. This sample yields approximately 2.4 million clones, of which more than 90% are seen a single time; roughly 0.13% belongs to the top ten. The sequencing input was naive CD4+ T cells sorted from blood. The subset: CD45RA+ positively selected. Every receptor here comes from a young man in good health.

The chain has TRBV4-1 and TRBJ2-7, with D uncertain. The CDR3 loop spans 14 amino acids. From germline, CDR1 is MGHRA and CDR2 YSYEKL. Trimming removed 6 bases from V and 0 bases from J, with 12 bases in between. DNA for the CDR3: TGCGCCAGCAGTGTCCGGTTGCACTCCTACGAGCAGTACTTC. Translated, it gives CASSVRLHSYEQYF.

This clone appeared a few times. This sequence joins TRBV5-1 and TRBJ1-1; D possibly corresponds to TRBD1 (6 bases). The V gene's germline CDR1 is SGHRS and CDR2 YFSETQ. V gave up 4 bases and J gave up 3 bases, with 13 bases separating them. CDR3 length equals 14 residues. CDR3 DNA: TGCGCCAGCAGCGTCACCTACAGGGACACTGAAGCTTTCTTT. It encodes CASSVTYRDTEAFF. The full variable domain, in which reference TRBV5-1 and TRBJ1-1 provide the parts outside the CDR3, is KAGVTQTPRYLIKTRGQQVTLSCSPISGHRSVSWYQQTPGQGLQFLFEYFSETQRNKGNFPGRFSGRQFSNSRSEMNVSTLELGDSALYLCASSVTYRDTEAFFGQGTRLTVV.

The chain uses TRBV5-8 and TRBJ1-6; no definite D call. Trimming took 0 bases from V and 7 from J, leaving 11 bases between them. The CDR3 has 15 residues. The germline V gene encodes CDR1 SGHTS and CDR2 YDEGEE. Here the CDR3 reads CASSLVGMDNSPLHF. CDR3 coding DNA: TGTGCCAGCAGCTTGGTTGGTATGGACAATTCACCCCTCCACTTT.

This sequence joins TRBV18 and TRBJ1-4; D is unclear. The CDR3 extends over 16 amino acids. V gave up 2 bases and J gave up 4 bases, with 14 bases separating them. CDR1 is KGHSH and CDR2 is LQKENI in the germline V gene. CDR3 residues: CASSPYMRTNNEKLFF. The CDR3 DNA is TGTGCCAGCTCACCATACATGCGGACTAATAATGAAAAACTGTTTTTT.

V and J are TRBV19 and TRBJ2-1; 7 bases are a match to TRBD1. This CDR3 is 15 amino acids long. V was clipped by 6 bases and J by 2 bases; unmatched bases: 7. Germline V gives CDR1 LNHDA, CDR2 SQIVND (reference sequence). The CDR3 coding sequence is TGTGCCAGTAGCCAAAGAGGGACAGCCTACAATGAGCAGTTCTTC. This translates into CASSQRGTAYNEQFF.

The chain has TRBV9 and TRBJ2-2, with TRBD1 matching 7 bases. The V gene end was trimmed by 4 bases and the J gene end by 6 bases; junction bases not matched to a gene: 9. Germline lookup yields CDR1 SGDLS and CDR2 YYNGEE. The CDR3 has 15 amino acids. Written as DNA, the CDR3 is TGTGCCAGCAGCCCCCGCGACAGGGCATCCGGGGAGCTGTTTTTT. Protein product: CASSPRDRASGELFF. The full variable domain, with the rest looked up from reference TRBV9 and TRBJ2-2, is DSGVTQTPKHLITATGQRVTLRCSPRSGDLSVYWYQQSLDQGLQFLIQYYNGEERAKGNILERFSAQQFPDLHSELNLSSLELGDSALYFCASSPRDRASGELFFGEGSRLTVL.

The CDR3: CASSSLTGGTGELFF. The CDR3 DNA sequence: TGCGCCAGCAGCTCCTTAACAGGGGGCACCGGGGAGCTGTTTTTT. This chain joins TRBV5-1 and TRBJ2-2; 8 bases are shared with TRBD1. The V segment lost 3 bases and the J segment 4 bases; nucleotides outside the gene matches: 5. Germline loops: CDR1 SGHRS, CDR2 YFSETQ. The CDR3 consists of 15 residues.

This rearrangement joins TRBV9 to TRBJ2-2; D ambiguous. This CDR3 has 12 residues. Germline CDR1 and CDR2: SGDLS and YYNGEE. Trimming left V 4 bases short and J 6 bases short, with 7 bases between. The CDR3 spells CASSPAPGELFF. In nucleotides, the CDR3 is TGTGCCAGCAGCCCAGCCCCCGGGGAGCTGTTTTTT.

CDR3 residues: CASSHLEPGTQYF. The CDR3 coding sequence is TGTGCCAGCAGCCACCTAGAACCAGGTACGCAGTATTTT. The V and J genes are TRBV5-6 and TRBJ2-3; D call uncertain. The CDR3 is 13 residues long. The V and J ends lost 4 bases and 8 bases respectively, with 14 bases between them. The germline CDR1 and CDR2 sequences are SGHDT and YYEEEE.

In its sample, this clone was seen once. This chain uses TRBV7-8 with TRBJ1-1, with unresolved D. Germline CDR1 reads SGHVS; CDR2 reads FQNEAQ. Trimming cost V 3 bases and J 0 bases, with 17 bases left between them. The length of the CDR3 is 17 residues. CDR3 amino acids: CASSFTRQGRMNTEAFF. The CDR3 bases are TGTGCCAGCAGCTTCACACGACAAGGACGGATGAACACTGAAGCTTTCTTT.

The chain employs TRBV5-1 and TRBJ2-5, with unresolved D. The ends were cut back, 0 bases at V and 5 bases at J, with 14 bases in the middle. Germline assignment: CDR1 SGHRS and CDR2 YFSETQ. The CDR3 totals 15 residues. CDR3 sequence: CASSLEALQGETQYF. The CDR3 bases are TGCGCCAGCAGCTTGGAAGCCTTACAAGGCGAGACCCAGTACTTC.

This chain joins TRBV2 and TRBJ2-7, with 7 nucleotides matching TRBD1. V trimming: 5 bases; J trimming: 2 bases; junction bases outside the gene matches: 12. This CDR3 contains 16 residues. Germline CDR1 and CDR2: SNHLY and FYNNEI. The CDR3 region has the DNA TGTGCCAGCAGTCAAGAGACAGGGATTCTCCCCTACGAGCAGTACTTC. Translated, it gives CASSQETGILPYEQYF.

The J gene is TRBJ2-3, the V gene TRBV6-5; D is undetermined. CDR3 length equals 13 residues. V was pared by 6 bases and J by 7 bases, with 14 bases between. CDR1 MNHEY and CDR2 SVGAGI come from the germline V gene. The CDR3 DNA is TGTGCCAGCAGGAGGAGTAGGGAAAATACGCAGTATTTT. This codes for CASRRSRENTQYF.

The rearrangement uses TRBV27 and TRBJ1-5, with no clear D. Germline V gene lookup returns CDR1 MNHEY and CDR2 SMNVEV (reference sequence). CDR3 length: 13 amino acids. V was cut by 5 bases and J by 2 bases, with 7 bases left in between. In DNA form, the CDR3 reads TGTGCCAGCAGTAGAGCAGGCAATCAGCCCCAGCATTTT. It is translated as CASSRAGNQPQHF.

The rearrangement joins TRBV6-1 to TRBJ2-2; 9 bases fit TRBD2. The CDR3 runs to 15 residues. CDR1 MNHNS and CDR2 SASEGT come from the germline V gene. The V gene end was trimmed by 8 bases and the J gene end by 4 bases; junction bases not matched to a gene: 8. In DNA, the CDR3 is TGTGCCAGCCGCTCGTCTAGCGGGGTCACCGGGGAGCTGTTTTTT. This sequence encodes CASRSSSGVTGELFF.

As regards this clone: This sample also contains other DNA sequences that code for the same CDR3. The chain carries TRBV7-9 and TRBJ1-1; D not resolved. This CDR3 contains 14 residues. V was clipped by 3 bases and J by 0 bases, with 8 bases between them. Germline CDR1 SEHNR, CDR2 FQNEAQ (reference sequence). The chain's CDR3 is CASSFSAVNTEAFF. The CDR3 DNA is TGTGCCAGCAGCTTTTCGGCGGTGAACACTGAAGCTTTCTTT.

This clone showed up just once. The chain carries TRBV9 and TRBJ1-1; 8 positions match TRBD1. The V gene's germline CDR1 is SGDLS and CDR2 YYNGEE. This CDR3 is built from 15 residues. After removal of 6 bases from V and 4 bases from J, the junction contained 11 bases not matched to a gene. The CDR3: CASTKDRVVGTEAFF. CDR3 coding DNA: TGTGCCAGCACCAAGGACAGGGTGGTAGGCACTGAAGCTTTCTTT.

CDR3 protein: CAISVTQSSYEQYF. The CDR3 DNA sequence: TGTGCCATCAGTGTAACACAGAGCTCCTACGAGCAGTACTTC. The chain joins TRBV10-3 to TRBJ2-7; D gene unclear. V was clipped by 4 bases and J by 0 bases, with 10 bases between them. The CDR3 runs 14 residues. Germline V gene lookup returns CDR1 ENHRY and CDR2 SYGVKD.

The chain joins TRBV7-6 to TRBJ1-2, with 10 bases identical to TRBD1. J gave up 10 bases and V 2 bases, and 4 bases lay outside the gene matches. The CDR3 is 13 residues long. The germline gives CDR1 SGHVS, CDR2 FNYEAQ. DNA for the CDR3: TGTGCCAGCAGCTTAAGGACAGGGGGAGACTACACCTTC. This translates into CASSLRTGGDYTF.

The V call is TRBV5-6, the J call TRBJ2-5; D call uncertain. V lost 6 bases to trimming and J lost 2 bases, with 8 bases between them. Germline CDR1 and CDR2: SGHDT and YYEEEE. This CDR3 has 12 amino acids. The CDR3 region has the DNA TGTGCCAGCACCACCAGACAAGAGACCCAGTACTTC. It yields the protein CASTTRQETQYF.

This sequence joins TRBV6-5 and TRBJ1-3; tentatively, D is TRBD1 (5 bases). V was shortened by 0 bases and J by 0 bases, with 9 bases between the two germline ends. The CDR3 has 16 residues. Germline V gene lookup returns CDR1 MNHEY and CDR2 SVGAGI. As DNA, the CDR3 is TGTGCCAGCAGTTACTCGTCAGGGACCTCTGGAAACACCATATATTTT. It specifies CASSYSSGTSGNTIYF.